The 7 T cell receptor beta chains below were found in one sample sequenced in a study of shared clonotypes between healthy human individuals. TCRdb keeps only in-frame clones here, not all; method: immunoSEQ multiplex PCR. The data hold a few million clones, with more than 90% observed a single time. The sample was naive CD4+ T cells sorted from blood. Subset defined: CD45RA+ positively selected. These receptors were obtained from a man aged 18 to 30 in good health.

The chain has TRBV6-5 and TRBJ1-5; the D gene is possibly TRBD1 (6 bases). The V end lost 0 bases, the J end lost 6 bases, and 12 bases lay between the germline ends. Per the germline V gene, CDR1 is MNHEY and CDR2 is SVGAGI. The CDR3 length is 15 residues. Here the CDR3 DNA reads TGTGCCAGCAGTTACTCACAGGGAGAAATTCAGCCCCAGCATTTT. Its protein product is CASSYSQGEIQPQHF.

The rearrangement links TRBV25-1 to TRBJ1-4, with 10 bases matching TRBD1. Looked up from germline, CDR1 is MGHDK and CDR2 is SYGVNS. The ends lost 5 bases at V and 8 bases at J; junction bases unmatched: 8. The CDR3 runs 15 residues. Here the CDR3 DNA reads TGTGCCAGCAGTCTTCGGACAGGGGGTGTGGAAAAACTGTTTTTT. Protein: CASSLRTGGVEKLFF.

The chain uses TRBV5-1 and TRBJ1-3; maybe TRBD1 (6 bases). Germline assignment: CDR1 SGHRS and CDR2 YFSETQ. The ends were cut back, 0 bases at V and 4 bases at J, with 11 bases in the middle. This CDR3 spans 15 amino acids. The CDR3 is CASSLASGDGNTIYF. The CDR3 DNA reads TGCGCCAGCAGCTTGGCCTCAGGGGACGGAAACACCATATATTTT.

This sequence joins TRBV6-1 and TRBJ1-3; D gene ambiguous. The CDR3 is made up of 16 amino acids. Trimming removed 2 bases at V and 0 bases at J, with 11 bases between. In germline, CDR1 is MNHNS, CDR2 SASEGT. In DNA form, the CDR3 reads TGTGCCAGCAGTGAACTTCGGGCGGACTCTGGAAACACCATATATTTT. This encodes CASSELRADSGNTIYF.

The chain couples TRBV9 to TRBJ2-7; TRBD1 matches at 7 bases. Looked up from germline, CDR1 is SGDLS and CDR2 is YYNGEE. V lost 4 bases to trimming and J lost 0 bases; unmatched junction nucleotides: 10. The CDR3 has 16 residues. CDR3 DNA sequence: TGTGCCAGCAGCCCCAGACAGGGCAAAAGCTCCTACGAGCAGTACTTC. Residues: CASSPRQGKSSYEQYF.

V and J are TRBV7-9 and TRBJ2-1; D is possibly TRBD1 (6 bases). The CDR3 runs to 15 residues. The germline CDR1 and CDR2 sequences are SEHNR and FQNEAQ (reference sequence). V gave up 4 bases and J gave up 3 bases, with 13 bases separating them. For the CDR3, the DNA is TGTGCCAGCAGCTCCTATGAGGGGGACTACAATGAGCAGTTCTTC. This translates into CASSSYEGDYNEQFF.

The table lists this clone with a count of one. The genes are TRBV11-2 and TRBJ1-5, with D perhaps TRBD1 (5 bases). Trimming left V 5 bases short and J 5 bases short, with 10 bases between. Per the germline V gene, CDR1 is SGHAT and CDR2 is FQNNGV. The CDR3 has 13 amino acids. CDR3 loop: CASSLGPDQPQHF. DNA of the CDR3: TGTGCCAGCAGCCTGGGGCCGGATCAGCCCCAGCATTTT.